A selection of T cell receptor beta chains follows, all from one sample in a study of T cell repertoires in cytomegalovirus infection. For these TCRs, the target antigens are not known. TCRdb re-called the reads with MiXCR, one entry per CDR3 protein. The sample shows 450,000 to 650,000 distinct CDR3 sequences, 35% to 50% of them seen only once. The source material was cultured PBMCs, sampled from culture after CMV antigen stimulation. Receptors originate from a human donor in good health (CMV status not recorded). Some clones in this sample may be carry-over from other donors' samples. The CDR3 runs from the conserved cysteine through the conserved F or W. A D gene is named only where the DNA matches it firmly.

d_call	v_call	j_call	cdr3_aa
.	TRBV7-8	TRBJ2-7	CASSFSVNEQYF
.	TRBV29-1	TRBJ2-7	CSVEVEYEQYF
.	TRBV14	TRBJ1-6	CASSQGQKVSPLHF
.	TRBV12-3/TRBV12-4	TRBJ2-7	CASSFTPGTLVDEQYF
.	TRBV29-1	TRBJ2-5	CSVAGLQDLETQYF
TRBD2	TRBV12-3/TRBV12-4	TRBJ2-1	CASTSGGPSSYNEQFF
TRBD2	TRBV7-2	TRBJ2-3	CASSHIAGGITDTQYF
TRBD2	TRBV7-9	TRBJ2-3	CASSETSGSSTDTQYF
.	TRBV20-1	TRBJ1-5	CSARDQAGIGQPQHF
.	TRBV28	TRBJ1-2	CASSLRFYGYTF
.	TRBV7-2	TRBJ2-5	CASSLLGQGCETQYF
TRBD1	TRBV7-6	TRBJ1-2	CASSFLGTGDSYTF
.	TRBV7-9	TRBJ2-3	CASEGLPDTQYF
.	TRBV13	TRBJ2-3	CASSLATSELAAHYTQYF
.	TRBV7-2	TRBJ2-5	CASSFSNQETQYF
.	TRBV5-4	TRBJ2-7	CASTTLTGGREQYF
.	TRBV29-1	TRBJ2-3	CSVEDGGSTDTQYF
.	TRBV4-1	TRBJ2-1	CASSLPRGGAFGNEQFF
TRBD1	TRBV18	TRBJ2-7	CASSPGTGSEQYF
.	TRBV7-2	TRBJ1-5	CASTSTADDQPQHF
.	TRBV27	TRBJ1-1	CASNKKSGDTEAFF
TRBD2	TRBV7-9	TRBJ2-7	CASVAPSGSSYEQYF
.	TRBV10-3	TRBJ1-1	CAISESVGLMNTEAFF
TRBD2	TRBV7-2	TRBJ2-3	CASSQVSGARTDTQYF
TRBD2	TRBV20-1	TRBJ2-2	CSAMRGGSSTGELFF
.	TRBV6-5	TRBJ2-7	CASSNGQWLYEQYF
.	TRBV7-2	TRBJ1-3	CASSLGGNTIYF
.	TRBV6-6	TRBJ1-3	CASSPGHYSGNTIYF
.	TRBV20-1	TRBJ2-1	CSASSRVNEQFF
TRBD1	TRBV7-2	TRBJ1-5	CASSHETGGYSNQPQHF
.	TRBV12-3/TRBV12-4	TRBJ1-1	CASSPTSYTEAFF
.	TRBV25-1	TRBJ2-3	CASSPLGGGPSADTQYF
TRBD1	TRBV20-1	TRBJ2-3	CSAPPSGQGQTDTQYF
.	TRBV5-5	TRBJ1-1	CASSSQGVFGTEAFF
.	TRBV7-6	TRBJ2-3	CASSLFDTQYF
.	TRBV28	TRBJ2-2	CASILGTSGELFF
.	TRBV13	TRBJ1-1	CASSFLRDGGTEAFF
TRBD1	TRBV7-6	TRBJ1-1	CASSFGQGRGDTEAFF
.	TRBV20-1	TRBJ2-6	CSATTSGANVLTF
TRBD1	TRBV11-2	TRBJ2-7	CASSPFEGARTYEQYF
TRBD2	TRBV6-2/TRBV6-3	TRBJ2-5	CASQTSGGLSQETQYF
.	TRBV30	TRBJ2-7	CAWSGGSVTDGGEQYF
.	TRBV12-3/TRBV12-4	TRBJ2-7	CASSFSLPGEQYF
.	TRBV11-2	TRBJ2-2	CASSLLIAEGELFF
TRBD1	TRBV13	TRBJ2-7	CASSTGQGVYEQYF
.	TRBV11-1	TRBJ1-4	CASSTGHNEKLFF